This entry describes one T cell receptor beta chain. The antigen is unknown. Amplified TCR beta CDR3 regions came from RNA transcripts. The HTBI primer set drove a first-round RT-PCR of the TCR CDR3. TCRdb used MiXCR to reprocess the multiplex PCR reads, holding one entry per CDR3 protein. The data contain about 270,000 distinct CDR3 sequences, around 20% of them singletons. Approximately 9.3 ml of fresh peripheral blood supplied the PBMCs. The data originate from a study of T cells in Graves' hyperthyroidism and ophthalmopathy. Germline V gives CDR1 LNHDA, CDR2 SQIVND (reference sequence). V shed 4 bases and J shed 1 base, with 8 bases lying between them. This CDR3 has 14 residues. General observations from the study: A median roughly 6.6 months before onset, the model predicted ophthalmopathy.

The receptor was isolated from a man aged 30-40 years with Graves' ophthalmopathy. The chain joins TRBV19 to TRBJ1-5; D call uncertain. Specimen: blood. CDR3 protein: CASSNSVSNQPQHF. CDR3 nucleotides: TGTGCCAGTAGTAATTCCGTGAGCAATCAGCCCCAGCATTTT. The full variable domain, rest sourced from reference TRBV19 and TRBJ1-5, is DGGITQSPKYLFRKEGQNVTLSCEQNLNHDAMYWYRQDPGQGLRLIYYSQIVNDFQKGDIAEGYSVSREKKESFPLTVTSAQKNPTAFYLCASSNSVSNQPQHFGDGTRLSIL.